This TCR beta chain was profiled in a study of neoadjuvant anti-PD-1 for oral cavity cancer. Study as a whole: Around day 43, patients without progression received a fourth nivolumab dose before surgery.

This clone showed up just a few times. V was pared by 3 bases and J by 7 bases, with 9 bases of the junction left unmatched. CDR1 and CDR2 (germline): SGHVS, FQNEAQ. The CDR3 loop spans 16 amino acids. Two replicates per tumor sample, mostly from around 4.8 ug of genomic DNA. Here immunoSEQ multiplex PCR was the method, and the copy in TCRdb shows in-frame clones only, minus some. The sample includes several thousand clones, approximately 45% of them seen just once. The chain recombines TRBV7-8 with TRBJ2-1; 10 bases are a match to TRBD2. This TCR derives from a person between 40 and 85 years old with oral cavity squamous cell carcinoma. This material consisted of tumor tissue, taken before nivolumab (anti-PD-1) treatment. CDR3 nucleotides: TGTGCCAGCAGCTTCCAGGGGCTAGCGGGGGCTAATGAGCAGTTCTTC. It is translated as CASSFQGLAGANEQFF.